This T cell receptor (beta chain) was observed in a study of blood T cells in healthy people across ages. The study, taken as a whole, reports: Relative to aged donors, long-lived donors carried more naive CD4+ cells and displayed higher diversity. PBMCs left unsorted prevented a conclusive naive versus antigen-experienced comparison.

Total RNA was extracted at no less than 6 micrograms per sample. V lost 8 bases, J lost 5 bases, and 6 bases lay in between. Germline CDR1 reads MGHDK; CDR2 reads SYGVNS. CDR3 length equals 10 residues. For the second PCR, which ran for about 7 to 11 cycles, a sample-barcoded 5' primer and a J-beta primer mix were used. TCRdb independently ran MiXCR on the 5' RACE reads; one entry per CDR3 protein. The sample has some 1.5 million distinct CDR3 sequences, approximately 28% seen once. The table lists this clonotype with many counts. What it recognizes is unknown. The receptor was derived from a woman aged 25 to 39 in good health. V usage is TRBV25-1 and J usage is TRBJ2-5; D unresolved. Material for sequencing was blood. This CDR3 reads CASPQETQYF. The CDR3 DNA reads as TGTGCCAGCCCACAGGAGACCCAGTACTTC.